This T cell receptor beta chain was observed in a study of blood T cell repertoires in COVID-19. Looking at the study overall: Whether acute or convalescent, the COVID-19 samples came from the United States, Italy and Spain. Sources were T cells, B-cell-depleted T cells, or PBMCs; the material itself was cDNA or gDNA.

Germline CDR1 is SSHAT and CDR2 is FNYEAQ (reference sequence). CDR3 size: 15 residues. After removal of 6 bases from V and 10 bases from J, the junction contained 14 bases not matched to a gene. Under the authors' procedure: Reference gene primer amplification gave nucleated cell count estimates. Repertoires were generated with immunoSEQ multiplex PCR, while TCRdb's copy carries only in-frame clones and drops some. V, J and clone size derive from that table, while D and trimming were established from the DNA sequence. The table lists approximately 73,000 clones, roughly 86% of them singletons. Sequenced material: peripheral blood. This receptor was taken from a woman aged 55-69 years with acute or convalescent COVID-19. The chain combines TRBV7-7 with TRBJ2-1; TRBD2 agrees at 8 bases. The CDR3 DNA reads TGTGCCAGCAGTTATACTAGCGGAGGCGAGGGGGAGCAGTTCTTC. Amino acid sequence: CASSYTSGGEGEQFF. Drawing the rest from reference TRBV7-7 and TRBJ2-1, the complete variable domain is GAGVSQSPRYKVTKRGQDVTLRCDPISSHATLYWYQQALGQGPEFLTYFNYEAQPDKSGLPSDRFSAERPEGSISTLTIQRTEQRDSAMYRCASSYTSGGEGEQFFGPGTRLTVL.